This entry lists 3 T cell receptor beta chains sequenced from one sample in a study of cytomegalovirus exposure and HLA in healthy donors. It was with 60 Vbeta and 13 Jbeta primers that the PCR ran. Clones were sequenced by immunoSEQ multiplex PCR, and TCRdb holds only the in-frame ones, with some missing. The sample shows roughly 84,000 clones, around three fifths of them seen only once. Sequencing was performed on PBMCs. The receptors stem from a woman aged 40 to 50 in good health and CMV-seropositive.

The chain has TRBV7-9 and TRBJ1-2; possible D gene TRBD1, 5 bases. Germline CDR1 and CDR2: SEHNR and FQNEAQ (reference sequence). V shed 0 bases and J shed 7 bases, with 6 bases lying between them. CDR3 length: 12 amino acids. In DNA form, the CDR3 reads TGTGCCAGCAGCTTAGCGGGGGGTGGCTACACCTTC. Encoded protein: CASSLAGGGYTF.

The CDR3 sequence is CASSVGQGGEKLFF. The CDR3 DNA reads TGTGCCAGCAGCGTAGGACAGGGAGGTGAAAAACTGTTTTTT. This chain connects TRBV9 to TRBJ1-4; 7 nucleotides match TRBD1. This CDR3 comprises 14 residues. V lost 0 bases, J lost 7 bases, and 3 bases stayed unmatched. The germline V gene has CDR1 SGDLS and CDR2 YYNGEE.

The rearrangement links TRBV4-2 to TRBJ2-1, with TRBD2 as a possible D gene (6 bases). V was shortened by 4 bases and J by 5 bases, with 12 bases between the two germline ends. This CDR3 spans 14 amino acids. The germline gives CDR1 LGHNA, CDR2 YNFKEQ. The CDR3 sequence: CASSLGLGNNEQFF. DNA of the CDR3: TGTGCCAGCAGCCTGGGACTGGGAAACAATGAGCAGTTCTTC.